This TCR beta chain was obtained from a study of regulatory T cells in long-lasting Graves disease (dated by TCRdb to 2020 to 2022). Study-wide context: Patients with newly diagnosed Graves' disease had been on antithyroid drugs for under 3 months. Peripheral blood TCR sequencing and RNA sequencing compared persistent Graves' disease patients with newly diagnosed Graves' disease patients. The study took place in China and was registered as a clinical trial. TCR sequencing covered some 13 persistent and 20 or so newly diagnosed Graves' disease patients, some 33 samples in total.

CDR3 length: 13 amino acids, cysteine to phenylalanine. Solely the CDR3 DNA is kept, with 39 bases framed from the first base. The germline V gene sets CDR1 to MDHEN and CDR2 to SYDVKM. Relative to germline, V is 8 bases shorter and J is 1 base shorter, with 11 bases between their ends. The protocol used for the library was multiplex PCR. These reads were obtained on an Illumina HiSeq 4000. CDR3 regions were amplified by Arm-PCR with iRepertoire HTBI primers to construct TCR beta libraries. Before sequencing, the PCR products underwent gel purification. Processing in the source paper ran as follows. Gene usage analysis of CDR3 amino acid clonotypes used the 50 to 70 TRBV and around 14 TRBJ segments found across samples. Filtered high-quality paired reads were merged into contigs using COPE and FqMerger. BLAST was used to align contigs to IMGT TRBV, TRBD and TRBJ reference genes, and CDR3 was defined according to IMGT. Any clonotype with a frequency above 0.1% was classified as a highly expanded clone. Shannon entropy was used to measure repertoire diversity, and the Gini coefficient was used to measure V-J evenness. Public clonotypes were defined as clonotypes shared by more than one individual. TCRdb cleaned the public reads at Q25 with fastp, built clones with MiXCR and kept in-frame beta chains. CDR3 protein duplicates are merged, each entry listing the most common genes and DNA. The V and J calls come from TCRdb's annotation, not from the publication. The sample table contains about 540,000 distinct CDR3 sequences; only one count was recorded for approximately 13% of them. The top ten constitute about 9.1% of the sample.

On this clonotype itself: Its antigen is still unknown. A much larger clone sits a single nucleotide away, making a read error possible.

The paper's findings and limits, for the study overall: TRBV28, TRBJ1-2 and TRBJ2-5 were preferentially used in persistent disease, while TRBV20-1 and TRBJ2-1 were favored in newly diagnosed disease. The authors acknowledged the small sample size as a limitation that may reduce accuracy. Patients with persistent disease shared more public clonotypes (fewer than 3,000) than newly diagnosed patients did (approximately 990). Persistent Graves' disease patients showed lower TCR Shannon entropy and fewer highly expanded clones than newly diagnosed patients, suggesting clonal expansion. Sequencing and analysis were restricted to the TCR beta chain. Because the primary lesion, thyroid tissue, could not be accessed, the study looked at peripheral blood alone.

This specimen's time point label, per the study, means: newly diagnosed GD, antithyroid drugs for less than 3 months. For both TCR sequencing and RNA sequencing, RNA was extracted from PBMCs using TRIzol. The diagnosis of Graves' disease followed American Thyroid Association guidelines. Patients were recruited from an endocrinology department in Xi'an, China. Each patient gave approximately 8.8 milliliters of peripheral blood, collected in an EDTA anticoagulant tube. PBMCs were isolated by Ficoll Paque Plus density gradient separation without further T cell sorting. An Agilent 2100 Bioanalyzer and agarose gel were used to check RNA quality, while a NanoDrop 2000 measured RNA concentration. These data were also filed under a second study, of T cells in Graves' hyperthyroidism and ophthalmopathy. The second study reports: Stable Graves' hyperthyroidism was defined as the absence of progression to ophthalmopathy over 18 months of follow-up. The hyperthyroidism patients were between 18 and 65 years old and newly diagnosed, with a disease duration of less than 2 months. Exclusion was applied to patients with uncontrolled infections, other autoimmune diseases, pregnancy or lactation. Diagnoses were based on clinical symptoms, serum thyroxine and TRAb, thyroid ultrasound and orbital computed tomography. For the first round of RT-PCR on the TCR CDR3, the HTBI primer set was used together with the Qiagen OneStep RT-PCR kit. Most expanded thyroid clonotypes (frequency above 0.001) were also found in blood, which suggests that blood repertoires may mirror thyroid immune responses. A model built on a 13 V-J signature distinguished ophthalmopathy from stable hyperthyroidism, reaching roughly 88% sensitivity and under 84% specificity in cross-validation and 80%/75% in testing. In validation, progression to ophthalmopathy was predicted by the model with 65% to 71% sensitivity and roughly 76% specificity, a median of roughly 6.4 months before onset. To identify TCR V-J signatures that set the groups apart, the researchers used a discovery cohort of more than 95 patients, made up of 43 with Graves' ophthalmopathy and 55 to 65 with stable Graves' hyperthyroidism. Prospective prediction of ophthalmopathy was tested in an independent validation cohort of 18 to 20 hyperthyroidism patients and 17 patients who later progressed to ophthalmopathy. The roughly 91 discovery patients were randomly divided into training and test sets at a 7:3 ratio. The study also compared thyroid tissue and blood T-cell repertoires from a handful of Graves' hyperthyroidism patients. Once sampling was done, hyperthyroidism patients were given methimazole at a starting dose of 30 mg daily, whereas ophthalmopathy patients were given high-dose intravenous methylprednisolone. The libraries were constructed in a second round of multiplex PCR and then size-selected and purified. Paired-end sequencing of the libraries was performed with 100 bp reads on an Illumina HiSeq2000. SOAPnuke was used to process the raw data, with reads discarded if the reads contained adapters or uncalled bases, had a mean Phred below 15, or lacked an exact constant-primer or identifier match. COPE v1.2.5 was used to merge high-quality paired reads, and clonotypes were defined as unique nucleotide sequences. MiTCR v1.1 was used to align clonotypes to the IMGT TRBV, TRBD and TRBJ reference segments. The analysis was restricted to V-J combinations with a frequency above 0.0001, which together covered 99.2% of the repertoires. The TCS score was defined as F50 (clonal expansion) divided by E x V (chaos), with BLOSUM62-based TCRdist calculated between CDR3 peptides within each V-J. Welch's t-statistics and random forest reduced approximately 520 V-J features to about 13, which were used in a naive Bayes classifier (R e1071). Sample size was not statistically predetermined, and blinding of investigators to group allocation was not performed. According to the paper, TCR Vbeta CDR3 sequencing was carried out on some 130 peripheral blood samples, which came from fewer than 50 ophthalmopathy, 75 or so hyperthyroidism and roughly 17 progressor patients.

The source was peripheral blood mononuclear cells (PBMCs), collected at new diagnosis, from a patient treated with antithyroid drugs. The sequence joins TRBV28 to TRBJ1-1; TRBD1 is a possible D gene, resting on 5 matching bases. This receptor was identified in a man between 25 and 39 years old with Graves disease. Donor details come from another sample of the same person, matched by shared clones. The sequenced DNA is TGTGCCAGCGCCGACAGAGAGAACACTGAAGCTTTCTTT. This is translated as CASADRENTEAFF.